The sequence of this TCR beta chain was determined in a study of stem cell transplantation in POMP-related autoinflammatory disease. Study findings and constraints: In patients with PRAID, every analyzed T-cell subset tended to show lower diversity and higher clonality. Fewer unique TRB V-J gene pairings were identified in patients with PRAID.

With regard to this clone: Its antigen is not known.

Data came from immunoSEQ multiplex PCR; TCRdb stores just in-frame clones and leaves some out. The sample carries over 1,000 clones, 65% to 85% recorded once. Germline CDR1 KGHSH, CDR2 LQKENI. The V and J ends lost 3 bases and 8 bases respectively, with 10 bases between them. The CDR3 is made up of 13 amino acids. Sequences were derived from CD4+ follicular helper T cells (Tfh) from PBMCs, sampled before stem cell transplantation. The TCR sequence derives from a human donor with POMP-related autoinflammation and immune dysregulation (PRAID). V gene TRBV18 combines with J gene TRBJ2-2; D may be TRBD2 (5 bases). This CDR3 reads CASSPRDPGELFF. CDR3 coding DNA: TGTGCCAGCTCACCTCGGGATCCGGGGGAGCTGTTTTTT.